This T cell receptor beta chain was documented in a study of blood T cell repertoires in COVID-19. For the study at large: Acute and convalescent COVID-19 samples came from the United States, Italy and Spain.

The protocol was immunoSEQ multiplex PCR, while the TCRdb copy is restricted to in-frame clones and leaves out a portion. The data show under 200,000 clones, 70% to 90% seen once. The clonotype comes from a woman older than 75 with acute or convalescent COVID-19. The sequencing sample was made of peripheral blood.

CDR3 nucleotide sequence: TGCGCCAGCAGCCAAATGCGGGGTAGGTACGCTTTCTTT. Translated, it gives CASSQMRGRYAFF. V is TRBV4-3 and J is TRBJ1-1; D ambiguous. Germline CDR1 and CDR2: LGHNA and YSLEER. Trimming shortened V by 2 bases and J by 11 bases, and 15 bases separated the two germline ends. CDR3 length: 13 amino acids.